A single sample gave rise to the 20 T cell receptor beta chains below, sequenced in a study of blood T cells in healthy people across ages. Together with a sample-barcoded 5' primer, a J-beta primer mix was included in a second PCR lasting about 6 to 11 cycles. A single record per CDR3 protein comes from TCRdb applying MiXCR to the 5' RACE reads. Among just under 900,000 distinct CDR3 sequences, about 30% were seen once, and the ten largest hold 17%. Source material: blood. These receptors were collected from an elderly woman in good health.

This clonotype was detected only a few times. Possible read error: a much larger clone is one base away. The rearrangement uses TRBV12-3 or TRBV12-4 and TRBJ2-3, with D possibly being TRBD2 (5 bases). CDR3 length: 14 amino acids. The V and J ends lost 5 bases and 1 base respectively, with 10 bases between them. CDR3 nucleotides: TGTGCCAGCAGTACGAGCGGATGCACAGATACGCAGTATTTT. It encodes CASSTSGCTDTQYF.

Only a few counts were recorded for this clonotype. This chain joins TRBV7-9 and TRBJ1-2, with unresolved D. V lost 5 bases and J 11 bases, leaving 9 bases between the germline ends. The CDR3 spans 10 residues. Germline V gene sequence: CDR1 SEHNR, CDR2 FQNEAQ (reference sequence). The CDR3 bases are TGTGCCAGCAGCGAAGTTGTGTACACCTTC. It specifies CASSEVVYTF.

This clonotype was picked up a small number of times. A read error may be the cause here, since a much bigger clone is one base away. This chain joins TRBV4-1 and TRBJ2-4; D tentatively fits TRBD1 or TRBD2 (5 bases each). Germline CDR1 MGHRA, CDR2 YSYEKL. CDR3 length: 15 amino acids. The CDR3 region has the DNA TGCGCCAGCAGCCAAGTCCCGGGGACCAAAAGCATTCAGTACTTC. Translating it yields CASSQVPGTKSIQYF.

Ten or more counts support this clonotype. The rearrangement uses TRBV5-1 and TRBJ2-1; D is undetermined. Per the germline V gene, CDR1 is SGHRS and CDR2 is YFSETQ. CDR3 size: 14 residues. V was trimmed by 1 base and J by 8 bases, leaving 13 bases between them. The CDR3 nucleotides read TGCGCCAGCAGCTTGCAACAGCTGGTGGATGAGCAGTTCTTC. Translation gives CASSLQQLVDEQFF. The full variable domain, with the rest looked up from reference TRBV5-1 and TRBJ2-1, is KAGVTQTPRYLIKTRGQQVTLSCSPISGHRSVSWYQQTPGQGLQFLFEYFSETQRNKGNFPGRFSGRQFSNSRSEMNVSTLELGDSALYLCASSLQQLVDEQFFGPGTRLTVL.

The genes are TRBV2 and TRBJ1-3; D possibly corresponds to TRBD1 (5 bases). This CDR3 has 14 amino acids. Trimming removed 7 bases at V and 0 bases at J, with 10 bases between. From germline, CDR1 is SNHLY and CDR2 FYNNEI. CDR3 bases: TGTGCCAGCAACCCAACAGGCTCTGGAAACACCATATATTTT. Protein: CASNPTGSGNTIYF.

This clonotype was recorded at least ten times. The chain uses TRBV6-2 or TRBV6-3 and TRBJ2-7, with a weak D call TRBD2 (6 bases). CDR1 is MNHEY and CDR2 is SVGEGT in the germline V gene. Trimming removed 4 bases at V and 2 bases at J, with 18 bases between. The CDR3 has 16 amino acids. For the CDR3, the DNA is TGTGCCAGCAGTTCTCCCGGGACTTCTTTCACCTACGAGCAGTACTTC. Encoded protein: CASSSPGTSFTYEQYF.

This clonotype came up many times. The chain links TRBV9 to TRBJ1-5; 7 bases line up with TRBD1. V shed 3 bases, J shed 3 bases, and the junction held 6 bases outside the gene matches. From germline, CDR1 is SGDLS and CDR2 YYNGEE. The length of the CDR3 is 15 residues. The CDR3 spells CASSARGTANQPQHF. CDR3 coding DNA: TGTGCCAGCAGCGCGCGGGGGACAGCCAATCAGCCCCAGCATTTT.

The rearrangement joins TRBV6-2 or TRBV6-3 to TRBJ2-2; TRBD1 or TRBD2 may be the D gene (5 bases each). Germline assignment: CDR1 MNHEY and CDR2 SVGEGT. V lost 6 bases, J lost 4 bases, and 12 bases lay in between. The CDR3 is made up of 14 amino acids. CDR3 loop: CASSVKGSTGELFF. CDR3 nucleotides: TGTGCCAGCAGCGTGAAGGGGAGCACCGGGGAGCTGTTTTTT.

Note on this clonotype: This may come from a read error, since a much larger clone is one base off. CDR3 residues: CASRLGDWVRGYTF. The CDR3, as DNA: TGTGCCAGCAGGTTAGGTGACTGGGTTCGGGGCTACACCTTC. This chain uses TRBV12-3 or TRBV12-4 with TRBJ1-2, with D hard to call. This CDR3 has 14 residues.

Ten or more counts support this clonotype. The rearrangement joins TRBV20-1 to TRBJ1-2; no clear D. The CDR3 is 12 residues long. V was pared by 1 base and J by 6 bases, with 9 bases between. CDR1 is DFQATT and CDR2 is SNEGSKA in the germline V gene (reference sequence). The CDR3 coding sequence is TGCAGTGCTAGAGGGACGTCCCATGGCTACACCTTC. It specifies CSARGTSHGYTF.

Many counts were recorded for this clonotype. V and J are TRBV6-2 or TRBV6-3 and TRBJ2-7, with TRBD1 matching over 8 bases. This CDR3 is 14 amino acids long. Germline CDR1 and CDR2: MNHEY and SVGEGT. The V segment lost 6 bases and the J segment 2 bases; nucleotides outside the gene matches: 6. The CDR3 DNA reads as TGTGCCAGCAGAAAGGGGACAGGTCCCTACGAGCAGTACTTC. Translated, it gives CASRKGTGPYEQYF.

This clonotype was counted once. This may be a read error, as it is one base from a much larger clone. The chain couples TRBV6-5 to TRBJ2-1; 7 positions match TRBD2. The end of the DNA is better explained by TRBJ2-7, so the J call may be wrong. CDR1 is MNHEY, CDR2 SVGAGI, per germline. There are 14 residues in the CDR3. CDR3 in amino acids: CASRNTAGPHEQYF. CDR3 DNA sequence: TGTGCCAGCAGGAACACAGCGGGACCGCACGAGCAGTACTTC.

This clonotype was counted a few times. V gene TRBV27 combines with J gene TRBJ1-1; possible D gene TRBD1, 5 bases. V was shortened by 6 bases and J by 6 bases, with 17 bases between the two germline ends. The length of the CDR3 is 14 residues. The germline CDR1 and CDR2 sequences are MNHEY and SMNVEV (reference sequence). The CDR3, as DNA: TGTGCCAGCAGCCCCATTGGGGTGGGGGCTGAAGCTTTCTTT. It encodes CASSPIGVGAEAFF.

V usage is TRBV9 and J usage is TRBJ1-2; D gene unclear. Germline assignment: CDR1 SGDLS and CDR2 YYNGEE. CDR3 length equals 16 residues. V dropped 1 base and J dropped 4 bases, with 17 bases sitting between them. CDR3 nucleotides: TGTGCCAGCAGCGTATTGCCCACGGGAAGTTTCTATGGCTACACCTTC. The encoded protein is CASSVLPTGSFYGYTF.

Many counts were recorded for this clonotype. The CDR3 reads CASSFPGASTDTQYF. The CDR3, as DNA: TGTGCCAGCAGCTTTCCAGGGGCCAGCACAGATACGCAGTATTTT. The V gene is TRBV7-9, the J gene TRBJ2-3; D perhaps matches TRBD1 (6 bases). Germline CDR1 is SEHNR and CDR2 is FQNEAQ (reference sequence). Trimming cost V 3 bases and J 0 bases, with 10 bases left between them. This CDR3 has 15 residues.

The chain is built from TRBV20-1 and TRBJ1-1, with D possibly matching TRBD1 (6 bases). Germline CDR1 reads DFQATT; CDR2 reads SNEGSKA (reference sequence). The CDR3 is 11 amino acids. The germline V and J ends were trimmed by 6 bases and 6 bases, with 11 bases remaining between them. The CDR3 coding sequence is TGCAGTGCCCCGAACAGGGCTGAAGCTTTCTTT. Its protein is CSAPNRAEAFF.

In its sample, this clonotype was seen many times. J is TRBJ1-2 and V is TRBV7-9; D is unresolved. V was pared by 5 bases and J by 6 bases, with 13 bases between. Germline CDR1 is SEHNR and CDR2 is FQNEAQ (reference sequence). The length of the CDR3 is 13 residues. The CDR3 DNA sequence: TGTGCCAGCAGCCGTTTACATACGGATGGCTACACCTTC. It yields the protein CASSRLHTDGYTF.

In this sample, this clonotype turned up many times. V usage is TRBV20-1 and J usage is TRBJ2-5, with 11 bases lining up with TRBD2. CDR1 DFQATT and CDR2 SNEGSKA come from the germline V gene (reference sequence). Unmatched junction bases numbered 5, after V lost 3 bases and J lost 5 bases. The CDR3 runs 14 residues. CDR3 coding DNA: TGCAGTGCTAGCCCTAGCGGGGGGCTGGAGACCCAGTACTTC. Translating gives CSASPSGGLETQYF.

With regard to this clonotype: Since a much larger clone is just one base distant, this may be a read error. The chain couples TRBV6-5 to TRBJ2-6; 10 bases agree with TRBD1. The CDR3 runs to 17 residues. Germline CDR1 is MNHEY and CDR2 is SVGAGI. The chain's CDR3 is CASSFRDRGPGANVRTF. The CDR3 DNA reads TGTGCCAGCAGTTTCCGGGACAGGGGCCCTGGGGCCAACGTCCGGACTTTC.

The rearrangement links TRBV20-1 to TRBJ1-1, with D unresolved. CDR3 length: 15 amino acids. The germline CDR1 and CDR2 sequences are DFQATT and SNEGSKA (reference sequence). V was pared by 1 base and J by 1 base, with 13 bases between. The CDR3 spells CSARVGQVWNTEAFF. Written as DNA, the CDR3 is TGCAGTGCTAGAGTCGGGCAGGTATGGAACACTGAAGCTTTCTTT.